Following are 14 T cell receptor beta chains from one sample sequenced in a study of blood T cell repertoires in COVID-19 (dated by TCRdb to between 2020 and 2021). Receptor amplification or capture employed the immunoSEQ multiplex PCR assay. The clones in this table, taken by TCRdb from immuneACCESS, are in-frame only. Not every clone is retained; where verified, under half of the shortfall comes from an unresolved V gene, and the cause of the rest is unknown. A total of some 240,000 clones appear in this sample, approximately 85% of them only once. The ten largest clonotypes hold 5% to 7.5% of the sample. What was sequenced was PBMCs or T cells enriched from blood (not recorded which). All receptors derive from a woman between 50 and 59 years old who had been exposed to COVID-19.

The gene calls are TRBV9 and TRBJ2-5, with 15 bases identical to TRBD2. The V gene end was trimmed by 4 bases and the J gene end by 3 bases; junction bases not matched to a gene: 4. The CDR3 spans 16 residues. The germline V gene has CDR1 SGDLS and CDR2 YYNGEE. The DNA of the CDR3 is TGTGCCAGCAGCCCGGGACTAGCGGGGGGAAAAGAGACCCAGTACTTC. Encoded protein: CASSPGLAGGKETQYF.

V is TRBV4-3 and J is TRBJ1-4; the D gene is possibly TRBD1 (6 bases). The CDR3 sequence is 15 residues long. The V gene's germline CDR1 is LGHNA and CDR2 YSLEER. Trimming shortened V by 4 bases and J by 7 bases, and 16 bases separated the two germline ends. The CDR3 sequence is CASSLLGGVGEKLFF. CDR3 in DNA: TGCGCCAGCAGCCTTCTAGGGGGGGTCGGTGAAAAACTGTTTTTT.

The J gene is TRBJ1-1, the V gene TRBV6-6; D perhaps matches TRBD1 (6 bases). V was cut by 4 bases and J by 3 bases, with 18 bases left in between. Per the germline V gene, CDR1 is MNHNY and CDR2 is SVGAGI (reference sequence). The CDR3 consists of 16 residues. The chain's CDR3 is CASSSMLRGRDTEAFF. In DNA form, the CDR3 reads TGTGCCAGCAGTTCCATGCTCAGGGGCAGGGACACTGAAGCTTTCTTT.

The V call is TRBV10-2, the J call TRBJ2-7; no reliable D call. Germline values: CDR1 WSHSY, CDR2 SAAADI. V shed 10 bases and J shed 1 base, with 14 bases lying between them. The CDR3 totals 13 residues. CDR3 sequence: CATAGPSSYEQYF. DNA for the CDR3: TGCGCCACCGCTGGTCCCAGTTCCTACGAGCAGTACTTC.

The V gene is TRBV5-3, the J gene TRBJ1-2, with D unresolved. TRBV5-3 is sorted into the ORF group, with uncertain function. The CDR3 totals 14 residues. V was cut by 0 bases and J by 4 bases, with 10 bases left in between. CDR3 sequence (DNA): TGTGCCAGAAGCTTGGGGGGAGACCTCTATGGCTACACCTTC. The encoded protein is CARSLGGDLYGYTF.

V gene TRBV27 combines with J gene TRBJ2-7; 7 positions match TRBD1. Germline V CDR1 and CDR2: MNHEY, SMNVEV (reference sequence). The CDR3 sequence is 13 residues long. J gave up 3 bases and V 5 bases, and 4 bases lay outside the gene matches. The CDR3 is CASSLTGDYEQYF. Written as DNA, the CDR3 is TGTGCCAGCAGTCTCACAGGGGACTACGAGCAGTACTTC.

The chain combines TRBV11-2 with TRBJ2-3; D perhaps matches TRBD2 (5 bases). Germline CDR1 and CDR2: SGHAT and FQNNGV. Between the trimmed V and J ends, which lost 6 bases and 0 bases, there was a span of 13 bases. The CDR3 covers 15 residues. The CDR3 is CASRIRSGSTDTQYF. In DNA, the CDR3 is TGTGCCAGCAGGATCAGAAGCGGAAGCACAGATACGCAGTATTTT.

The CDR3 loop is CATSLGQNTEAFF. The CDR3 DNA is TGTGCCACCTCCTTAGGACAGAACACTGAAGCTTTCTTT. This rearrangement joins TRBV6-5 to TRBJ1-1, with D maybe TRBD1 (5 bases). Germline CDR1 MNHEY, CDR2 SVGAGI. The CDR3 consists of 13 residues. Trimming removed 10 bases at V and 1 base at J, with 13 bases between.

This CDR3 reads CASTLGRGTYNEQFF. CDR3 sequence (DNA): TGCGCCAGCACCCTCGGGAGAGGCACCTACAATGAGCAGTTCTTC. This chain joins TRBV5-1 and TRBJ2-1; tentatively, D is TRBD2 (6 bases). The V and J ends lost 6 bases and 2 bases respectively, with 15 bases between them. Germline CDR1 and CDR2: SGHRS and YFSETQ. The CDR3 spans 15 residues.

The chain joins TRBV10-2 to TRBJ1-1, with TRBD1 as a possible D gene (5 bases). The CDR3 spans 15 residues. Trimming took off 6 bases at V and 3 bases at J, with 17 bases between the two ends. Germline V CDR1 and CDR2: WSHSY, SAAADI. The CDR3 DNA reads TGCGCCAGCAGCGCCCTCGGGCAGGGTTACACTGAAGCTTTCTTT. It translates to CASSALGQGYTEAFF.

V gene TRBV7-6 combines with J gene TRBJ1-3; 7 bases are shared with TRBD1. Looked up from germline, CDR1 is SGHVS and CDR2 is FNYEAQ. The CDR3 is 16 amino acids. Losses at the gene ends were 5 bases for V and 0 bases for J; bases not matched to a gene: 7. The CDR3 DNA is TGTGCCAGCAGCCTCGGGACAGCCTACTCTGGAAACACCATATATTTT. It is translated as CASSLGTAYSGNTIYF.

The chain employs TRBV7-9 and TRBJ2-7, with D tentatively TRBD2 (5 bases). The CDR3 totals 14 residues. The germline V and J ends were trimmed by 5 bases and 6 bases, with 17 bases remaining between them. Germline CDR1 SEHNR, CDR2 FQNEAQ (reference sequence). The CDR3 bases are TGTGCCAGCAGCCAGCTTGGGAGTTTGAGCGAGCAGTACTTC. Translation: CASSQLGSLSEQYF.

DNA for the CDR3: TGTGCCAGTAGCAGACTACGTGAAAAACTGTTTTTT. Translation gives CASSRLREKLFF. The V gene is TRBV19, the J gene TRBJ1-4; no definite D call. V lost 6 bases to trimming and J lost 7 bases, with 9 bases between them. This CDR3 spans 12 amino acids. Per germline, CDR1 LNHDA and CDR2 SQIVND (reference sequence).

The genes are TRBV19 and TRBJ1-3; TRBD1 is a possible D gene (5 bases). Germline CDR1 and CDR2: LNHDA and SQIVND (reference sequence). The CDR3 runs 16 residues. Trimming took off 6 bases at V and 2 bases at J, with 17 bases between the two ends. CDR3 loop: CASSRSRGKAGNTIYF. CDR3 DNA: TGTGCCAGTAGCCGATCACGGGGGAAGGCTGGAAACACCATATATTTT.